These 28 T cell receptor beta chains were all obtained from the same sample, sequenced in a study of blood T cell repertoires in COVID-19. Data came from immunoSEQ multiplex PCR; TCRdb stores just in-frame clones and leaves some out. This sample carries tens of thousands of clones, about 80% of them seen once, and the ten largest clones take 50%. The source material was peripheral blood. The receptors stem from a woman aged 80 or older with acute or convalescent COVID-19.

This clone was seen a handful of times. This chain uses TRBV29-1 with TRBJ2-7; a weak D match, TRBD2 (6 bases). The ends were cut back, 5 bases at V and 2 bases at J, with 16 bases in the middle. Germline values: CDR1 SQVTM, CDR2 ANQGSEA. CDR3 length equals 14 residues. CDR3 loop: CSVYVASVPYEQYF. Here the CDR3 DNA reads TGCAGCGTTTACGTGGCTAGCGTTCCCTACGAGCAGTACTTC.

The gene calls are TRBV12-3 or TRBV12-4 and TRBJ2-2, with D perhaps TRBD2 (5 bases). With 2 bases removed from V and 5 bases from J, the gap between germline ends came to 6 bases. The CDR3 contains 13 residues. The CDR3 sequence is CASSLTSTGELFF. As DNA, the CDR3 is TGTGCCAGCAGTTTAACTAGTACCGGGGAGCTGTTTTTT.

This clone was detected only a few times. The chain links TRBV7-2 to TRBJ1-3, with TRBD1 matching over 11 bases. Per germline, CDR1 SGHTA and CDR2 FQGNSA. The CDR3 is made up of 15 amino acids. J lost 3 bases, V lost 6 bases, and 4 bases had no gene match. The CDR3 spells CASSLGTGGGNTIYF. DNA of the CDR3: TGTGCCAGCAGTTTGGGGACAGGGGGTGGAAACACCATATATTTT.

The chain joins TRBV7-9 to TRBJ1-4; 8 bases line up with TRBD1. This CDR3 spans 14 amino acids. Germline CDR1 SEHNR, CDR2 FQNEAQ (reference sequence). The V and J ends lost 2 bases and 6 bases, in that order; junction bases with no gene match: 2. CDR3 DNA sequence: TGTGCCAGCAGCTTATCCAGGGGGCATGAAAAACTGTTTTTT. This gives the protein CASSLSRGHEKLFF. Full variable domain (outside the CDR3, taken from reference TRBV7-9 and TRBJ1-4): DTGVSQNPRHKITKRGQNVTFRCDPISEHNRLYWYRQTLGQGPEFLTYFQNEAQLEKSRLLSDRFSAERPKGSFSTLEIQRTEQGDSAMYLCASSLSRGHEKLFFGSGTQLSVL.

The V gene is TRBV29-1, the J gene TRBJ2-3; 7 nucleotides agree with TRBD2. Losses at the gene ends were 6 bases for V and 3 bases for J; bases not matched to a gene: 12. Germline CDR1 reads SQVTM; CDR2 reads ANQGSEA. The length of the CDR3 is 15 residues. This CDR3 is CSVEGRGRETDTQYF. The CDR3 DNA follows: TGCAGCGTCGAGGGTCGTGGGAGGGAGACAGATACGCAGTATTTT.

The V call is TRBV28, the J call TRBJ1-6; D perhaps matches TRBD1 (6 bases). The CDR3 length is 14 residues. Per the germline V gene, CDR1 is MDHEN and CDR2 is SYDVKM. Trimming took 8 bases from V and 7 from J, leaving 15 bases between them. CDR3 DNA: TGTGCCAGCGCGACAGGCACTAGAAATTCACCCCTCCACTTT. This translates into CASATGTRNSPLHF. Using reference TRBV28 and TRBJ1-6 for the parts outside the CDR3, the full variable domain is DVKVTQSSRYLVKRTGEKVFLECVQDMDHENMFWYRQDPGLGLRLIYFSYDVKMKEKGDIPEGYSVSREKKERFSLILESASTNQTSMYLCASATGTRNSPLHFGNGTRLTVT.

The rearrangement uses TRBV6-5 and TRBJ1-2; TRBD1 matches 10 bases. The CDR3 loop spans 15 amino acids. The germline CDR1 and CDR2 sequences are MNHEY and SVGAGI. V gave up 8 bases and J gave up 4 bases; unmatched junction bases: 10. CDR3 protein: CASDLDRGRGYGYTF. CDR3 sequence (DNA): TGTGCCAGCGACCTAGACAGGGGGCGAGGCTATGGCTACACCTTC.

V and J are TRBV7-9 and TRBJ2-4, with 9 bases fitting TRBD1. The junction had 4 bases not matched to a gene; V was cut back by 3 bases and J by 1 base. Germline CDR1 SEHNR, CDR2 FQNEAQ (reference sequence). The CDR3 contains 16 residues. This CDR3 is CASSLGQGSAKNIQYF. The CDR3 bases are TGTGCCAGCAGCTTGGGACAGGGTTCGGCCAAAAACATTCAGTACTTC.

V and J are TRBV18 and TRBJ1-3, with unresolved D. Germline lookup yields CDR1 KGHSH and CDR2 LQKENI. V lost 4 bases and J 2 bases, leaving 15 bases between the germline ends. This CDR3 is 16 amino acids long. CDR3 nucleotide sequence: TGTGCCAGCTCACAGGGAGGGCCCGGCACTGGAAACACCATATATTTT. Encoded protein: CASSQGGPGTGNTIYF.

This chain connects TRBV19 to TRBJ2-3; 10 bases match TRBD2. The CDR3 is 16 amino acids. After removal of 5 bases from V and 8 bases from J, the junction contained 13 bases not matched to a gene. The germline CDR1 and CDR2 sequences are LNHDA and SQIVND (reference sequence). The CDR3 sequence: CASSPGSSGSGGTQYF. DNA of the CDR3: TGTGCCAGTAGTCCCGGGTCTAGCGGGAGCGGGGGTACGCAGTATTTT.

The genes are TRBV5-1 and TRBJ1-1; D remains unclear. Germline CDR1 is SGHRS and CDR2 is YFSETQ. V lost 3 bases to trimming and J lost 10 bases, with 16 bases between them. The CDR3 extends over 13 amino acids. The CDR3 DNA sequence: TGCGCCAGCAGCTACGAGGGCCTGAGAGGAGCTTTCTTT. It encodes CASSYEGLRGAFF.

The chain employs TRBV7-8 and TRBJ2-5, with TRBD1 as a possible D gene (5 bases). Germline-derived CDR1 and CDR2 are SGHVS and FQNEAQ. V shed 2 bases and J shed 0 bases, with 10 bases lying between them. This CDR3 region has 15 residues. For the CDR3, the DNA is TGTGCCAGCAGCTTAATCGACAGTAACCAAGAGACCCAGTACTTC. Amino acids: CASSLIDSNQETQYF.

The CDR3: CASSLAGEQYF. Here the CDR3 DNA reads TGTGCCAGCAGCTTAGCCGGCGAGCAGTACTTC. The chain combines TRBV11-2 with TRBJ2-7; D not certain. Trimming shortened V by 1 base and J by 6 bases, and 4 bases separated the two germline ends. This CDR3 is built from 11 residues. Germline V CDR1 and CDR2: SGHAT, FQNNGV.

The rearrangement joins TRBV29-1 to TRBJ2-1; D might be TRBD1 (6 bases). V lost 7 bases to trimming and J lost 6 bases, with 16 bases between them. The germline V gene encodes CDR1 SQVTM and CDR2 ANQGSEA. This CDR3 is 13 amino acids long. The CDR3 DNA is TGCAGCGCATGGGGGCCATTGGGCAATGAGCAGTTCTTC. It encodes CSAWGPLGNEQFF.

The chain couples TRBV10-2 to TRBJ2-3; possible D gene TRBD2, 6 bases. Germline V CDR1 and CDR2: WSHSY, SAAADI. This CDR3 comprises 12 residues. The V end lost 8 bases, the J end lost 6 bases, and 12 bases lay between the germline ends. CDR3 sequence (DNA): TGCGCCAGCGGGAGTGGGGGGGATACGCAGTATTTT. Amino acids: CASGSGGDTQYF.

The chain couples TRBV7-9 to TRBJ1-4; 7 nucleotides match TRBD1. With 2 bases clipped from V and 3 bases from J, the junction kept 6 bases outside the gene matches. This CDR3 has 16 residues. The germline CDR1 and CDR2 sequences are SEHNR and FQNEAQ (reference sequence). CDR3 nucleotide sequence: TGTGCCAGCAGCTTAATTTCCGGGACAGCTAATGAAAAACTGTTTTTT. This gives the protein CASSLISGTANEKLFF.

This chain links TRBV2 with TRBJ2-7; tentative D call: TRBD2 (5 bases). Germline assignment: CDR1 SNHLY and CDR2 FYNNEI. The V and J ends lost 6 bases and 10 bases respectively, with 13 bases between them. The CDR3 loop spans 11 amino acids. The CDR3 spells CASSATGIQYF. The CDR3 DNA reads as TGTGCCAGCAGCGCCACGGGAATACAGTACTTC.

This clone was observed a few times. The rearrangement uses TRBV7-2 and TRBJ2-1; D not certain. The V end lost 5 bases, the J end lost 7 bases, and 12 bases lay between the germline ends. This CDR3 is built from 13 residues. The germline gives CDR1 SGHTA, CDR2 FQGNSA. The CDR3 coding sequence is TGTGCCAGCAGCAGAAGCTCGGTTAATGAGCAGTTCTTC. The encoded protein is CASSRSSVNEQFF.

For the CDR3, the DNA is TGTGCCAGCAGTGACGAGAGGGATCACAATGAGCAGTTCTTC. Protein sequence: CASSDERDHNEQFF. The rearrangement links TRBV6-4 to TRBJ2-1, with D maybe TRBD2 (5 bases). Germline loops: CDR1 MRHNA, CDR2 SNTAGT. The CDR3 consists of 14 residues. Trimming took 2 bases from V and 5 from J, leaving 10 bases between them.

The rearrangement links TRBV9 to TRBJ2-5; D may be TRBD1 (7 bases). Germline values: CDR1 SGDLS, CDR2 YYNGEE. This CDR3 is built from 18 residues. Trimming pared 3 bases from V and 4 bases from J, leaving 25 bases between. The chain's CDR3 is CASSAPGRGVHRGETQYF. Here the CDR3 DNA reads TGTGCCAGCAGCGCCCCGGGCAGGGGGGTACATAGAGGAGAGACCCAGTACTTC. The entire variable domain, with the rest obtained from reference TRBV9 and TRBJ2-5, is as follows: DSGVTQTPKHLITATGQRVTLRCSPRSGDLSVYWYQQSLDQGLQFLIQYYNGEERAKGNILERFSAQQFPDLHSELNLSSLELGDSALYFCASSAPGRGVHRGETQYFGPGTRLLVL.

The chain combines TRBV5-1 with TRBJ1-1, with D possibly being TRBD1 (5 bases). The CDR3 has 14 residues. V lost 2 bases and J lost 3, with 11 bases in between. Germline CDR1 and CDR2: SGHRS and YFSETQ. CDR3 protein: CASSFEGRDTEAFF. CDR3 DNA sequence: TGCGCCAGCAGCTTCGAGGGGAGGGACACTGAAGCTTTCTTT.

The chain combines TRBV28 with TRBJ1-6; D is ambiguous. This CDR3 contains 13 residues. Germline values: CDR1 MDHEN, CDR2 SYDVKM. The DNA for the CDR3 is TGTGCGTACGGGGACTCCTATAATTCACCCCTCCACTTT. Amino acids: CAYGDSYNSPLHF.

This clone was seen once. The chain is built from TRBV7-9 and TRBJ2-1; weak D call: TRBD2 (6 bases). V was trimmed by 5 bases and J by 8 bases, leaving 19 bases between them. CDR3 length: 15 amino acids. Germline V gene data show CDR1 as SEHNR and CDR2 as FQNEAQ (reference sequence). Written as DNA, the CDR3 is TGTGCCAGCAGCCCCCGGAGGGGCGCCATCGATGAGCAGTTCTTC. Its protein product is CASSPRRGAIDEQFF. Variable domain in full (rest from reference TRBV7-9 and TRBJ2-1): DTGVSQNPRHKITKRGQNVTFRCDPISEHNRLYWYRQTLGQGPEFLTYFQNEAQLEKSRLLSDRFSAERPKGSFSTLEIQRTEQGDSAMYLCASSPRRGAIDEQFFGPGTRLTVL.

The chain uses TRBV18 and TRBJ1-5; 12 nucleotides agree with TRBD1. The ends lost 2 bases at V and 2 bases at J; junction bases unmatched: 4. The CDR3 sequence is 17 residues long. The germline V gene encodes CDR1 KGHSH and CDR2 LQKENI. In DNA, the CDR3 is TGTGCCAGCTCACCAGGGACAGGGGGCTTGGGCAATCAGCCCCAGCATTTT. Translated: CASSPGTGGLGNQPQHF.

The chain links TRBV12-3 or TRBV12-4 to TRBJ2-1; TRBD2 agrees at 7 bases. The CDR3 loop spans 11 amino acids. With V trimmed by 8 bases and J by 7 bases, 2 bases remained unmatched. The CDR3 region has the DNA TGTGCCAGCGGGGGGGAAAATGAGCAGTTCTTC. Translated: CASGGENEQFF.

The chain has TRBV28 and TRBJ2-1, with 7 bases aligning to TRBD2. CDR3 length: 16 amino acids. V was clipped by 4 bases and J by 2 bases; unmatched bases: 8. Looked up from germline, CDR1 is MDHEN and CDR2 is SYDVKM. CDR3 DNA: TGTGCCAGCAGTTCCCCAGGGAGGGGACCCTACAATGAGCAGTTCTTC. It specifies CASSSPGRGPYNEQFF.

The CDR3 loop reads CASSSLLGQGSYGYTF. The CDR3 DNA is TGTGCCAGCAGTTCACTTCTTGGACAGGGGAGCTATGGCTACACCTTC. The rearrangement uses TRBV28 and TRBJ1-2, with 9 bases that match TRBD1. After removal of 4 bases from V and 4 bases from J, the junction contained 10 bases not matched to a gene. The CDR3 loop spans 16 amino acids. Germline CDR1 MDHEN, CDR2 SYDVKM.

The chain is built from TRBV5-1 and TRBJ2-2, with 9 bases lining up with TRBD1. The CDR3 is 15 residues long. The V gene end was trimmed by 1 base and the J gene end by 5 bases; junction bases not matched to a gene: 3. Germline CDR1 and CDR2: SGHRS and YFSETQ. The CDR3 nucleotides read TGCGCCAGCAGCTTGATAGGACAGGGGACCGGGGAGCTGTTTTTT. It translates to CASSLIGQGTGELFF. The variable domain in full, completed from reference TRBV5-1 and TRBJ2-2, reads KAGVTQTPRYLIKTRGQQVTLSCSPISGHRSVSWYQQTPGQGLQFLFEYFSETQRNKGNFPGRFSGRQFSNSRSEMNVSTLELGDSALYLCASSLIGQGTGELFFGEGSRLTVL.